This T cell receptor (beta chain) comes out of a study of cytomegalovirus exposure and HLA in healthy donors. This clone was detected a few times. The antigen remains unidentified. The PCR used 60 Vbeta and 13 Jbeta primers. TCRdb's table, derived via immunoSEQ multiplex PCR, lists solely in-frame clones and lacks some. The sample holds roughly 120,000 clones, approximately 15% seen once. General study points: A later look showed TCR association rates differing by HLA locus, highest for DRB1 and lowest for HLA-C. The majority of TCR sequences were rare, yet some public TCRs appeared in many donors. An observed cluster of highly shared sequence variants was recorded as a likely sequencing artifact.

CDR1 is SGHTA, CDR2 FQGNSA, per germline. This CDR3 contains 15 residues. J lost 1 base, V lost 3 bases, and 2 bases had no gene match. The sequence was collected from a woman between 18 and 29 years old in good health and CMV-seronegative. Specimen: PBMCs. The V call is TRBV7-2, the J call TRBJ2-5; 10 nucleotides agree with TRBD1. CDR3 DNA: TGTGCCAGCAGCTTTGACAGGGGGCGCCAAGAGACCCAGTACTTC. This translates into CASSFDRGRQETQYF.